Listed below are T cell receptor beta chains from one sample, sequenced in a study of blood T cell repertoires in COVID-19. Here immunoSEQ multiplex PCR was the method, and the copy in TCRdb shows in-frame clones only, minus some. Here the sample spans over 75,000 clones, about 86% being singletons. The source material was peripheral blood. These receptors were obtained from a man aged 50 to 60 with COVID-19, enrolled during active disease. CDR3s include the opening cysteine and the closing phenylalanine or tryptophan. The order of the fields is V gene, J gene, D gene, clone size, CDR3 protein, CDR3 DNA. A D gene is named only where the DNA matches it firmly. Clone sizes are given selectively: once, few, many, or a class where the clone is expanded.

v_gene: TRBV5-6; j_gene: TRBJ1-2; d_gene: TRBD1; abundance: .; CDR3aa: CASSTQGGNYGYTF; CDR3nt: TGTGCCAGCAGTACACAGGGGGGAAACTATGGCTACACCTTC
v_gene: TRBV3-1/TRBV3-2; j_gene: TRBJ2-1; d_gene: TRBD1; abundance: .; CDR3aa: CASSPRDRGNNEQFF; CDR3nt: TGTGCCAGCAGCCCCCGGGACAGGGGAAACAATGAGCAGTTCTTC
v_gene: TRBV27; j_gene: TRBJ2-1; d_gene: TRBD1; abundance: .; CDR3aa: CASSALWTGVRYNEQFF; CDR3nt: TGTGCCAGCAGTGCGCTCTGGACAGGGGTTAGGTACAATGAGCAGTTCTTC
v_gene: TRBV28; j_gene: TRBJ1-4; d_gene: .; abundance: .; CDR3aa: CASTRLGWGGGGEKLFF; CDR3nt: TGTGCCAGCACTCGACTTGGGTGGGGGGGAGGAGGTGAAAAACTGTTTTTT
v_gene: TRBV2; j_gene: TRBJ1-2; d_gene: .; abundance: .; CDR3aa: CASSVRGYYGYTF; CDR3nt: TGTGCCAGCAGTGTTCGGGGATACTATGGCTACACCTTC
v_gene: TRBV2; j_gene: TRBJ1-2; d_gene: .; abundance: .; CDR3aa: CASSNERGGHGYTF; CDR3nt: TGTGCCAGCAGTAACGAACGGGGTGGCCATGGCTACACCTTC
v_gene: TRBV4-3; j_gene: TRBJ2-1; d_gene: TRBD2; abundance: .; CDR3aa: CASSQMGTSISYNEQFF; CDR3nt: TGCGCCAGCAGCCAGATGGGGACTAGCATCTCCTACAATGAGCAGTTCTTC
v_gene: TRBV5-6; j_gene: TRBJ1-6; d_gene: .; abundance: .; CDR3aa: CASSLGQPNSPLHF; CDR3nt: TGTGCCAGCAGCTTGGGACAGCCTAATTCACCCCTCCACTTT
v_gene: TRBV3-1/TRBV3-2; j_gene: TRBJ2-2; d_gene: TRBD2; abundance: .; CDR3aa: CASSTSGPGELFF; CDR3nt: TGTGCCAGCAGCACTAGCGGCCCCGGGGAGCTGTTTTTT
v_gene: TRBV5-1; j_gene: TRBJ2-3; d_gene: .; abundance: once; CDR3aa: CASSEEQVRSTDTQYF; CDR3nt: TGCGCCAGCAGCGAGGAACAGGTTCGGAGTACAGATACGCAGTATTTT
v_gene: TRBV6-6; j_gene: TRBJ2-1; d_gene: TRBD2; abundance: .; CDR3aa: CASSNPLAGGPHEQFF; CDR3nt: TGTGCCAGCAGTAACCCACTAGCGGGGGGGCCCCATGAGCAGTTCTTC
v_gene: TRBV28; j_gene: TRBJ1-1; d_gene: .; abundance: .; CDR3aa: CASSLYPGLNTEAFF; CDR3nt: TGTGCCAGCAGTTTATATCCAGGCCTGAACACTGAAGCTTTCTTT
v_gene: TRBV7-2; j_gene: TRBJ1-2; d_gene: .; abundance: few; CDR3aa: CASSLRSGDLYGYTF; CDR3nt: TGTGCCAGCAGCTTAAGGTCAGGGGATCTCTATGGCTACACCTTC
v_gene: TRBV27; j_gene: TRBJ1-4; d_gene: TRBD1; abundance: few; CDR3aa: CASSFIGTGAEKLFF; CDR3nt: TGTGCCAGCAGCTTTATCGGGACAGGAGCTGAAAAACTGTTTTTT
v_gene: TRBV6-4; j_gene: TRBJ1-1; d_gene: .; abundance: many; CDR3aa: CASSVRGGSGDTEAFF; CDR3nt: TGTGCCAGCAGTGTCAGGGGCGGTTCAGGGGACACTGAAGCTTTCTTT
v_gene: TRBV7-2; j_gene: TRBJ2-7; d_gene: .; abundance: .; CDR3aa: CASSLGEGAYEQYF; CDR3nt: TGTGCCAGCAGCTTAGGGGAAGGGGCGTACGAGCAGTACTTC
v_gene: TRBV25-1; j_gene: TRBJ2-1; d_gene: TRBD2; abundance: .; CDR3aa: CASSDQTSGGAASNEQFF; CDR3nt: TGTGCCAGCAGTGATCAGACTAGCGGGGGGGCCGCAAGCAATGAGCAGTTCTTC
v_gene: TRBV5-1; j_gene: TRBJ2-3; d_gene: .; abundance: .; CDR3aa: CASSLSPGTDTQYF; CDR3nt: TGCGCCAGCAGCTTGTCCCCGGGCACAGATACGCAGTATTTT
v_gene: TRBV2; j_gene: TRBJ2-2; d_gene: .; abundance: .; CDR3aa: CATTARPGELFF; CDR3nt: TGTGCCACCACTGCCAGGCCCGGGGAGCTGTTTTTT
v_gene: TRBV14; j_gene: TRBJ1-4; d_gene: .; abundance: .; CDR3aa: CASSPTYRVDEKLFF; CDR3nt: TGTGCCAGCAGCCCGACCTACAGGGTCGATGAAAAACTGTTTTTT
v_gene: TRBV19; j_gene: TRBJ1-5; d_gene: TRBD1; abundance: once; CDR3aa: CASRGQGNQPQHF; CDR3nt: TGTGCCAGTAGGGGACAGGGCAATCAGCCCCAGCATTTT
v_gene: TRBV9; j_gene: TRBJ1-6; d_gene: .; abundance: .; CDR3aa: CASSVGRDSPLHF; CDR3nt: TGTGCCAGCAGCGTAGGGAGGGATTCACCCCTCCACTTT
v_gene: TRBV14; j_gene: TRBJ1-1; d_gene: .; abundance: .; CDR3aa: CASSQQVNTEAFF; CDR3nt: TGTGCCAGCAGCCAACAGGTGAACACTGAAGCTTTCTTT
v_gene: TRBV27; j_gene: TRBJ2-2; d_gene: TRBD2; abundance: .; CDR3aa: CASSSTPGLAPTGELFF; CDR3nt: TGTGCCAGCAGTTCCACCCCGGGACTAGCTCCGACCGGGGAGCTGTTTTTT
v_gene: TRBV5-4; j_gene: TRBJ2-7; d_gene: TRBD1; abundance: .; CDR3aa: CASSLRTGLYEQYF; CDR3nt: TGTGCCAGCAGCTTGAGGACAGGGCTATACGAGCAGTACTTC
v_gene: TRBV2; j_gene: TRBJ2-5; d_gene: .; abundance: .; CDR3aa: CASSEGRVGKTQYF; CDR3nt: TGTGCCAGCAGTGAAGGGAGGGTCGGGAAGACCCAGTACTTC
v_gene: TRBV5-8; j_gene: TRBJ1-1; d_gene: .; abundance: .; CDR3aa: CASCLSGGDTEAFF; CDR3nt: TGTGCCAGCTGTCTATCAGGAGGGGACACTGAAGCTTTCTTT
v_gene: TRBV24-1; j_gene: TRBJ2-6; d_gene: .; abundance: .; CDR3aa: CATSDFSGTSASGANVLTF; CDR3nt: TGTGCCACCAGTGATTTTTCCGGGACATCAGCCTCTGGGGCCAACGTCCTGACTTTC
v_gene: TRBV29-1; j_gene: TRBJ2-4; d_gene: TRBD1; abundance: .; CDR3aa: CSVGRDRLLAKNIQYF; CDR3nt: TGCAGCGTTGGAAGGGACAGGCTACTAGCCAAAAACATTCAGTACTTC
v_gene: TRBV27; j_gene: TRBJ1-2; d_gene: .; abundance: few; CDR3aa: CASSSMQGNYGYTF; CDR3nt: TGTGCCAGCAGTTCCATGCAGGGGAACTATGGCTACACCTTC
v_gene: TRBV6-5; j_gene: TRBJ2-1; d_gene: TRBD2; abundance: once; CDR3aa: CASRGVRAGVDEQFF; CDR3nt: TGTGCCAGCCGGGGGGTGAGGGCCGGGGTGGATGAGCAGTTCTTC
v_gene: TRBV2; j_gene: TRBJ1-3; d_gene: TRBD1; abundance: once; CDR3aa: CASRGGTGRSGNTIYF; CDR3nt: TGTGCCAGCAGGGGGGGGACAGGAAGGTCTGGAAACACCATATATTTT
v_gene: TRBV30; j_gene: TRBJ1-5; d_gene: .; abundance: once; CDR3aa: CAWSVSHGQPQHF; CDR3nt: TGTGCCTGGAGTGTATCGCACGGGCAGCCCCAGCATTTT
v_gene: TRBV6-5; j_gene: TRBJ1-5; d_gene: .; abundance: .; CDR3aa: CASNPTTASNQPQHF; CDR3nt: TGTGCCAGCAATCCGACGACAGCTAGCAATCAGCCCCAGCATTTT
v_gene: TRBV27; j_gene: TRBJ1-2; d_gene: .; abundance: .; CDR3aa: CASSLSQGYYGYTF; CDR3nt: TGTGCCAGCAGTTTATCACAGGGCTACTATGGCTACACCTTC
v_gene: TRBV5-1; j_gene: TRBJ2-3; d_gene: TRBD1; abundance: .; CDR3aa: CASSPGQLLTDTQYF; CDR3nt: TGCGCCAGCAGCCCGGGACAGCTCCTAACAGATACGCAGTATTTT
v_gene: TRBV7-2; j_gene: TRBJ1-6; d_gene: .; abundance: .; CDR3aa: CASSVGGGNSPLHF; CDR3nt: TGTGCCAGCAGCGTTGGGGGGGGTAATTCACCCCTCCACTTT
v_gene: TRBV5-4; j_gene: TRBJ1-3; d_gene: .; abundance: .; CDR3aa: CASSSISSGNTIYF; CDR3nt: TGTGCCAGCAGCTCCATCAGCTCTGGAAACACCATATATTTT
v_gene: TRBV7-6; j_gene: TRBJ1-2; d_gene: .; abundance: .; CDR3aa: CASSLSGWRIANYGYTF; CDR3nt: TGTGCCAGCAGCTTATCGGGTTGGCGCATAGCTAACTATGGCTACACCTTC
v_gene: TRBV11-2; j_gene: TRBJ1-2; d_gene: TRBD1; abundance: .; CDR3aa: CASSLTGQAYGYTF; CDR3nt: TGTGCCAGCAGCTTAACGGGACAGGCCTATGGCTACACCTTC
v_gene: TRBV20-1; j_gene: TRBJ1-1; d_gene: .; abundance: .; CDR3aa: CSASRLGTEAFF; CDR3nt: TGCAGTGCTAGTCGCCTAGGCACTGAAGCTTTCTTT
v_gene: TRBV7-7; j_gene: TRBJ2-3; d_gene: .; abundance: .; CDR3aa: CASSLGGTFGDTQYF; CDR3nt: TGTGCTAGCAGCTTAGGGGGGACATTCGGGGATACGCAGTATTTT
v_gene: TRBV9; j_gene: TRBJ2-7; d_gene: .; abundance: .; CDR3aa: CASSVGDFSYEQYF; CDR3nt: TGTGCCAGCAGCGTAGGCGATTTCTCCTACGAGCAGTACTTC
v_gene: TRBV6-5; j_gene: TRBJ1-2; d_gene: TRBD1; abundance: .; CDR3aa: CASRTGTGRGYTF; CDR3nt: TGTGCCAGCAGAACCGGGACAGGGAGGGGCTACACCTTC
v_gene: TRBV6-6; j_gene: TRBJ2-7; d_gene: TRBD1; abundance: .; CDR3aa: CASSYDGQGAYEQYF; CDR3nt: TGTGCCAGCAGTTACGATGGACAGGGGGCTTACGAGCAGTACTTC
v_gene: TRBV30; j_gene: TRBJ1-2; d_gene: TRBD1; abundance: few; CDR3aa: CAWSSTGGRSYTF; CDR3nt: TGTGCCTGGAGCTCCACAGGGGGCCGGAGCTACACCTTC
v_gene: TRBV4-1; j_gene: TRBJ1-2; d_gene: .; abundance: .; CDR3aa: CASSQDPGAGYGYTF; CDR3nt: TGCGCCAGCAGCCAAGATCCAGGGGCAGGCTATGGCTACACCTTC
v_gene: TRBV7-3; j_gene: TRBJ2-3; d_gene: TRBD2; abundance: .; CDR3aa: CASSRSGGRDTQYF; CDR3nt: TGTGCCAGCAGCCGTAGCGGGGGAAGAGATACGCAGTATTTT
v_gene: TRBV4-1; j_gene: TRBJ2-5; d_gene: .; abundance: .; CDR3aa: CASSHRETQYF; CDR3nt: TGCGCCAGCAGCCACAGAGAGACCCAGTACTTC